These 25 T cell receptor beta chains share one sample of origin, sequenced in a study of cytomegalovirus exposure and HLA in healthy donors. PCR was performed using 60 Vbeta and 13 Jbeta primers. Method: immunoSEQ multiplex PCR; TCRdb's copy keeps in-frame clones and lacks some. The sample has under 150,000 clones, over 65% seen once. Sequenced: PBMCs. All receptors derive from a man aged 40-55 years in good health and CMV-seropositive.

The V call is TRBV10-1, the J call TRBJ2-3; D may be TRBD1 (5 bases). CDR1 is WNHNN and CDR2 is SYGVQD in the germline V gene (reference sequence). The V end lost 0 bases, the J end lost 7 bases, and 11 bases lay between the germline ends. The CDR3 covers 14 residues. For the CDR3, the DNA is TGCGCCAGCAGTGAGTCCCCCAGGGAAAATACGCAGTATTTT. It encodes CASSESPRENTQYF.

The gene calls are TRBV6-1 and TRBJ1-1; 10 bases map to TRBD1. V was pared by 7 bases and J by 7 bases, with 6 bases of the junction left unmatched. CDR3 size: 13 residues. Germline-derived CDR1 and CDR2 are MNHNS and SASEGT. This CDR3 is CASMTGGDHEAFF. The CDR3 coding sequence is TGTGCCAGCATGACAGGGGGCGACCATGAAGCTTTCTTT.

This clone has just a few counts. This rearrangement joins TRBV5-5 to TRBJ1-1, with a weak D call TRBD1 (6 bases). Trimming removed 2 bases from V and 3 bases from J, with 14 bases in between. The germline V gene has CDR1 SGHKS and CDR2 YYEKEE (reference sequence). The length of the CDR3 is 15 residues. The CDR3 nucleotides are TGTGCCAGCAGCTTCCAGGGGTATTTCGACACTGAAGCTTTCTTT. Encoded protein: CASSFQGYFDTEAFF.

The J gene is TRBJ1-4, the V gene TRBV7-9; D gene unclear. CDR3 size: 14 residues. V lost 5 bases, J lost 0 bases, and 7 bases lay in between. The germline V gene has CDR1 SEHNR and CDR2 FQNEAQ (reference sequence). CDR3 sequence: CASSVGATNEKLFF. CDR3 nucleotides: TGTGCCAGCAGCGTAGGAGCAACTAATGAAAAACTGTTTTTT.

The gene calls are TRBV15 and TRBJ1-2, with D maybe TRBD1 (5 bases). V lost 2 bases and J lost 2, with 6 bases in between. This CDR3 is 13 amino acids long. Germline V CDR1 and CDR2: LNHNV, YYDKDF (reference sequence). CDR3 in DNA: TGTGCCACCAGCAGAAAGGGGAACTATGGCTACACCTTC. It yields the protein CATSRKGNYGYTF. Full variable domain (missing parts from reference TRBV15 and TRBJ1-2): DAMVIQNPRYQVTQFGKPVTLSCSQTLNHNVMYWYQQKSSQAPKLLFHYYDKDFNNEADTPDNFQSRRPNTSFCFLDIRSPGLGDTAMYLCATSRKGNYGYTFGSGTRLTVV.

The V gene is TRBV5-1, the J gene TRBJ1-4; 10 bases agree with TRBD1. Germline CDR1 is SGHRS and CDR2 is YFSETQ. After removal of 6 bases from V and 6 bases from J, the junction contained 5 bases not matched to a gene. This CDR3 is built from 14 residues. The CDR3 bases are TGCGCCAGCAAATTGGGACAGGGGCATGAAAAACTGTTTTTT. Translating it yields CASKLGQGHEKLFF.

This rearrangement joins TRBV18 to TRBJ2-5; 8 nucleotides align to TRBD2. The CDR3 totals 15 residues. Germline V lookup: CDR1 KGHSH, CDR2 LQKENI. V was clipped by 5 bases and J by 4 bases; unmatched bases: 9. The CDR3 nucleotides read TGTGCCAGCTCATCCCGGGGGGGAGGACGAGAGACCCAGTACTTC. Translated: CASSSRGGGRETQYF.

By share of the sample, this clone is large. This chain links TRBV12-5 with TRBJ2-5, with a tentative D call TRBD1 (5 bases). Germline CDR1 is LGHNT and CDR2 is FRNRAP. V lost 0 bases and J 2 bases, leaving 13 bases between the germline ends. This CDR3 has 16 residues. As DNA, the CDR3 is TGTGCTAGTGGTTTGGTCATTGGACACGGACAAGAGACCCAGTACTTC. Translated: CASGLVIGHGQETQYF.

CDR3 residues: CASTLSGEDYEQYF. The CDR3 DNA reads TGTGCCAGCACCCTATCGGGGGAGGACTACGAGCAGTACTTC. The genes are TRBV6-6 and TRBJ2-7, with D maybe TRBD2 (6 bases). Germline lookup yields CDR1 MNHNY and CDR2 SVGAGI (reference sequence). Trimming removed 7 bases at V and 3 bases at J, with 16 bases between. CDR3 length equals 14 residues.

The chain links TRBV5-4 to TRBJ2-7, with TRBD2 matching over 11 bases. The length of the CDR3 is 17 residues. The J segment lost 4 bases and the V segment lost 1 base, leaving 10 bases of the junction unmatched. Germline loops: CDR1 SGHNT, CDR2 YYREEE (reference sequence). The DNA of the CDR3 is TGTGCCAGCAGCTTGCTTGCTAGCGGGAGGTTTTCATACGAGCAGTACTTC. This gives the protein CASSLLASGRFSYEQYF.

V usage is TRBV10-1 and J usage is TRBJ1-2; 8 positions agree with TRBD1. V was pared by 0 bases and J by 4 bases, with 10 bases of the junction left unmatched. Per the germline V gene, CDR1 is WNHNN and CDR2 is SYGVQD (reference sequence). This CDR3 has 17 residues. CDR3 coding DNA: TGCGCCAGCAGTGAGTCCCCGGACAGGGCGAATCCCTATGGCTACACCTTC. It is translated as CASSESPDRANPYGYTF.

The rearrangement links TRBV5-1 to TRBJ1-1; the D gene is possibly TRBD1 (6 bases). V was shortened by 0 bases and J by 0 bases, with 6 bases between the two germline ends. Germline V gives CDR1 SGHRS, CDR2 YFSETQ. The CDR3 runs to 14 residues. CDR3 bases: TGCGCCAGCAGCTTGGGACAGGTGAACACTGAAGCTTTCTTT. It translates to CASSLGQVNTEAFF. Combining the CDR3 with reference TRBV5-1 and TRBJ1-1 gives the whole variable domain KAGVTQTPRYLIKTRGQQVTLSCSPISGHRSVSWYQQTPGQGLQFLFEYFSETQRNKGNFPGRFSGRQFSNSRSEMNVSTLELGDSALYLCASSLGQVNTEAFFGQGTRLTVV.

The chain couples TRBV30 to TRBJ2-5, with 12 bases that match TRBD2. This CDR3 comprises 15 residues. With V trimmed by 1 base and J by 5 bases, 5 bases remained unmatched. Germline loops: CDR1 GTSNPN, CDR2 SVGIG (reference sequence). The CDR3 sequence: CAWSARLAGVETQYF. DNA of the CDR3: TGTGCCTGGAGTGCCCGACTAGCGGGAGTCGAGACCCAGTACTTC.

This clone was seen more than once but under ten times. V usage is TRBV11-3 and J usage is TRBJ2-5; maybe TRBD2 (5 bases). This CDR3 is built from 14 residues. Looked up from germline, CDR1 is SGHNT and CDR2 is YENEEA. The V end was cut by 4 bases, the J end by 3 bases, with 12 bases between. CDR3 loop: CASSSRDGKETQYF. The CDR3 bases are TGTGCCAGCAGCTCCCGTGACGGGAAAGAGACCCAGTACTTC.

The chain carries TRBV5-1 and TRBJ1-2, with 12 positions matching TRBD1. V was clipped by 4 bases and J by 7 bases; unmatched bases: 8. Germline V gene sequence: CDR1 SGHRS, CDR2 YFSETQ. The CDR3 contains 15 residues. CDR3 DNA sequence: TGCGCCAGCAGCCTAGAGGGACAGGGGGCTACTGGCTACACCTTC. It is translated as CASSLEGQGATGYTF.

The chain has TRBV10-3 and TRBJ2-1; D might be TRBD2 (5 bases). Trimming removed 7 bases from V and 12 bases from J, with 19 bases in between. Germline CDR1 reads ENHRY; CDR2 reads SYGVKD. This CDR3 region has 13 residues. The DNA for the CDR3 is TGTGCCATCAAGGGCGGCCTAGCTAGAGGGCAGTTCTTC. Encoded protein: CAIKGGLARGQFF.

The V and J genes are TRBV6-5 and TRBJ2-3, with 11 bases identical to TRBD2. Germline-derived CDR1 and CDR2 are MNHEY and SVGAGI. The ends lost 2 bases at V and 4 bases at J; junction bases unmatched: 2. The CDR3 runs 15 residues. The CDR3 loop reads CASSYGSGRADTQYF. The CDR3 region has the DNA TGTGCCAGCAGTTACGGTAGCGGGAGGGCAGATACGCAGTATTTT.

This clone has only a few counts. This rearrangement joins TRBV11-2 to TRBJ2-1; 7 nucleotides agree with TRBD2. Germline trimming cut 6 bases from V and 5 bases from J; bases unmatched to any gene: 10. The CDR3 contains 15 residues. Germline V gene data show CDR1 as SGHAT and CDR2 as FQNNGV. The CDR3 reads CASRHPWGGDNEQFF. In DNA, the CDR3 is TGTGCCAGCAGGCATCCCTGGGGAGGGGACAATGAGCAGTTCTTC.

The chain joins TRBV6-5 to TRBJ2-7, with 11 bases lining up with TRBD2. V lost 6 bases, J lost 4 bases, and 8 bases stayed unmatched. CDR3 length equals 15 residues. From germline, CDR1 is MNHEY and CDR2 SVGAGI. The CDR3 loop is CASSPPTSGIYEQYF. The CDR3 region has the DNA TGTGCCAGCAGCCCCCCGACTAGCGGGATATACGAGCAGTACTTC.

The genes are TRBV7-9 and TRBJ2-7; D might be TRBD1 (6 bases). The V and J ends lost 5 bases and 0 bases respectively, with 11 bases between them. Germline CDR1 and CDR2: SEHNR and FQNEAQ (reference sequence). This CDR3 comprises 14 residues. CDR3 protein: CASSPTGFSYEQYF. CDR3 DNA: TGTGCCAGCAGCCCCACAGGGTTCTCCTACGAGCAGTACTTC. Using reference TRBV7-9 and TRBJ2-7 for the parts outside the CDR3, the full variable domain is DTGVSQNPRHKITKRGQNVTFRCDPISEHNRLYWYRQTLGQGPEFLTYFQNEAQLEKSRLLSDRFSAERPKGSFSTLEIQRTEQGDSAMYLCASSPTGFSYEQYFGPGTRLTVT.

The chain joins TRBV28 to TRBJ1-4; D perhaps matches TRBD1 (5 bases). CDR3 length: 14 amino acids. V lost 3 bases and J lost 4, with 9 bases in between. Germline V CDR1 and CDR2: MDHEN, SYDVKM. This chain's CDR3 is CASSLAGINEKLFF. The CDR3 bases are TGTGCCAGCAGTTTGGCAGGGATTAATGAAAAACTGTTTTTT.

This chain uses TRBV9 with TRBJ2-1, with a possible D match to TRBD1 (6 bases). Trimming took 4 bases from V and 5 from J, leaving 22 bases between them. This CDR3 contains 17 residues. Germline V gives CDR1 SGDLS, CDR2 YYNGEE. CDR3 in DNA: TGTGCCAGCAGCACCCGACCCGGACAGCCGACTAACAATGAGCAGTTCTTC. Amino acid sequence: CASSTRPGQPTNNEQFF.

The chain recombines TRBV19 with TRBJ2-1, with 16 bases that match TRBD2. The CDR3 extends over 15 amino acids. V shed 6 bases, J shed 12 bases, and the junction held 8 bases outside the gene matches. CDR1 and CDR2 from the germline V gene are LNHDA and SQIVND (reference sequence). The CDR3 DNA sequence: TGTGCCAGTAGCACGGGACTAGCGGGGGGGCTGGGGCAGTTCTTC. It encodes CASSTGLAGGLGQFF.

The CDR3 region is CASGIAGGEKTQYF. CDR3 DNA sequence: TGTGCCAGCGGAATAGCGGGAGGGGAAAAGACCCAGTACTTC. This sequence joins TRBV6-5 and TRBJ2-5, with TRBD2 matching over 11 bases. The CDR3 spans 14 residues. Germline V gives CDR1 MNHEY, CDR2 SVGAGI. V trimming: 8 bases; J trimming: 6 bases; junction bases outside the gene matches: 8.

This clone showed up just a few times. This chain connects TRBV2 to TRBJ2-4; 8 nucleotides match TRBD2. Trimming cost V 3 bases and J 6 bases; bases outside gene matches: 1. The CDR3 contains 13 residues. The germline V gene has CDR1 SNHLY and CDR2 FYNNEI. CDR3 DNA sequence: TGTGCCAGCAGTGAGACTAGCGCAAACATTCAGTACTTC. Its protein product is CASSETSANIQYF.